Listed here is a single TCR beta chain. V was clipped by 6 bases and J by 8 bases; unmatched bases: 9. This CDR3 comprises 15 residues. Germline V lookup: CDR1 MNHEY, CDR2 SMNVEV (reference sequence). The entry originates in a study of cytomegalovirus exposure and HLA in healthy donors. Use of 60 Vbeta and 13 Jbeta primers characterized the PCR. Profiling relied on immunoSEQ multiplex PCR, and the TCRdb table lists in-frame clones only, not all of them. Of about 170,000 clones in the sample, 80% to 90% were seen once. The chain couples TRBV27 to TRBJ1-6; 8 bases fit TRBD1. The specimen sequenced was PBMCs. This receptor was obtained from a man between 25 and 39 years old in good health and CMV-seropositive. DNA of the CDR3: TGTGCCAGCAGGCCCCGGACAGGGTTGGATTCACCCCTCCACTTT. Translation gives CASRPRTGLDSPLHF.